The table lists the clone carrying this T cell receptor (beta chain) with a few counts. The use of genomic DNA as template underpinned the TCR beta VDJ and CDR3 profiling. One entry per CDR3 protein, called by TCRdb with MiXCR from the reads. The sample yields around 140,000 distinct CDR3 sequences, 35% to 50% seen once. The sample is drawn from a study of CD8+CD57+ T cells in acquired aplastic anemia. On the study more broadly: Healthy donors had, on average, around 11 million reads for their CD4+ cells.

The specimen sequenced was sorted CD4+, CD8+, or CD8+CD57+ T cells (not recorded which) from PBMCs. The receptor was derived from a human donor in good health, serving as a control.

This CDR3 reads CASSLSKWRERYGYTF. For the CDR3, the DNA is TGTGCCAGCAGTTTATCTAAGTGGCGGGAGCGCTATGGCTACACCTTC. The chain couples TRBV27 to TRBJ1-2; D remains ambiguous. In germline, CDR1 is MNHEY, CDR2 SMNVEV (reference sequence). The CDR3 is 16 residues long. The V end lost 0 bases, the J end lost 4 bases, and 15 bases lay between the germline ends.